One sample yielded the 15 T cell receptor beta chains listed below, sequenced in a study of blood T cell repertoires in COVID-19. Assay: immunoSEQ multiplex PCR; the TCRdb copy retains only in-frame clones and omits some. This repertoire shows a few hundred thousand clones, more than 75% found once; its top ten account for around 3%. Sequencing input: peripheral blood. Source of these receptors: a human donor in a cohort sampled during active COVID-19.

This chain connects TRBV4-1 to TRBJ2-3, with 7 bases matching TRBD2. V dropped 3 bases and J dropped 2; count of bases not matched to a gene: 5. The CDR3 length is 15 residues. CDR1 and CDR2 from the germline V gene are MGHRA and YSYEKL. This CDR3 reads CASSQGLAVTDTQYF. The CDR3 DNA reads TGCGCCAGCAGCCAGGGCCTAGCGGTCACAGATACGCAGTATTTT.

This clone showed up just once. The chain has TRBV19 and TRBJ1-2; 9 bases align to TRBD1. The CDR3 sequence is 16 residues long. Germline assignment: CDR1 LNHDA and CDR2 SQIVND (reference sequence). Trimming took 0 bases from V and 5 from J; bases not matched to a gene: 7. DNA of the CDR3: TGTGCCAGTAGTATAGATCTGGGACAGGGAAGTTATGGCTACACCTTC. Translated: CASSIDLGQGSYGYTF.

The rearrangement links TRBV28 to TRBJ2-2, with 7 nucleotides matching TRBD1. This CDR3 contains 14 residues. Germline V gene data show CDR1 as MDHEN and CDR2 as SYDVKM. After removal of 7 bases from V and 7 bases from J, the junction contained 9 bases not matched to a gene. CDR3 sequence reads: CASKKDRIIGELFF. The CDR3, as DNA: TGTGCCAGCAAGAAGGACAGGATTATCGGGGAGCTGTTTTTT.

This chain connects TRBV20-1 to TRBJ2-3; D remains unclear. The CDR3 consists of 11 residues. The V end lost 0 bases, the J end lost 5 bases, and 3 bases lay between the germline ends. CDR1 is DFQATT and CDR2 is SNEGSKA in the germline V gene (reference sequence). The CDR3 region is CSARDQDTQYF. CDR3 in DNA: TGCAGTGCTAGAGATCAAGATACGCAGTATTTT.

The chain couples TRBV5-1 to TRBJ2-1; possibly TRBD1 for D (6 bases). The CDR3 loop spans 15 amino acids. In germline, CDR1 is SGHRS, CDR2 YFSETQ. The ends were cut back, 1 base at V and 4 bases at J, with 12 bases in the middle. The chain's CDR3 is CASSLLGHGYNEQFF. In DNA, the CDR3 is TGCGCCAGCAGCTTGCTGGGACACGGTTACAATGAGCAGTTCTTC.

CDR3 residues: CASSQDSSTETQYF. The CDR3 nucleotides read TGTGCCAGCAGCCAAGATTCTAGCACAGAGACCCAGTACTTC. The chain uses TRBV4-2 and TRBJ2-5; a weak D match, TRBD2 (5 bases). Trimming took 0 bases from V and 4 from J, leaving 9 bases between them. This CDR3 is 14 amino acids long. CDR1 and CDR2 (germline): LGHNA, YNFKEQ.

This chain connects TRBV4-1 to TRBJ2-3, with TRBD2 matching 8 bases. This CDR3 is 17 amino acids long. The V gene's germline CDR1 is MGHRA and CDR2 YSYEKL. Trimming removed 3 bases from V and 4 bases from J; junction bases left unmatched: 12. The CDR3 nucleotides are TGCGCCAGCAGCCACTTGGGACTAGAAAGGGGGTCAGATACGCAGTATTTT. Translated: CASSHLGLERGSDTQYF.

CDR3 loop: CASSQDTRGNTEAFF. The CDR3 coding sequence is TGCGCCAGCAGCCAAGATACGAGAGGGAACACTGAAGCTTTCTTT. The V gene is TRBV4-1, the J gene TRBJ1-1; D ambiguous. Per the germline V gene, CDR1 is MGHRA and CDR2 is YSYEKL. V lost 0 bases and J 1 base, leaving 9 bases between the germline ends. The CDR3 spans 15 residues.

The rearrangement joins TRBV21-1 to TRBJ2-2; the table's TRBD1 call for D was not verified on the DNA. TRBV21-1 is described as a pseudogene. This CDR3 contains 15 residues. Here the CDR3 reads CASNTGVVAAGELFF. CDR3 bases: TGTGCCAGCAACACAGGGGTTGTCGCTGCCGGGGAGCTGTTTTTT.

CDR3 nucleotides: TGTGCCAGTAGTATTCAGCGGGAAGGGGAGCTGTTTTTT. As protein: CASSIQREGELFF. The rearrangement uses TRBV19 and TRBJ2-2, with 7 bases aligning to TRBD2. This CDR3 has 13 amino acids. In germline, CDR1 is LNHDA, CDR2 SQIVND (reference sequence). Unmatched junction bases numbered 3, after V lost 3 bases and J lost 8 bases.

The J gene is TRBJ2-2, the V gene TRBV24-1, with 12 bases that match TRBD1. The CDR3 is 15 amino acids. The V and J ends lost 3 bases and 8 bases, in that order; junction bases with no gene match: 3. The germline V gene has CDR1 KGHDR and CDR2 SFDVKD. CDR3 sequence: CATSDPGQGAGELFF. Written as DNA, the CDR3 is TGTGCCACCAGTGATCCGGGACAGGGGGCAGGGGAGCTGTTTTTT.

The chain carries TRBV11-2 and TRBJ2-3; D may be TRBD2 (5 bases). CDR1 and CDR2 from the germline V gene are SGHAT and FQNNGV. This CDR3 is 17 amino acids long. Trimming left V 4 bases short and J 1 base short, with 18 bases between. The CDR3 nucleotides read TGTGCCAGCAGCTCACCGCGGGTGGAGTGGGGCACAGATACGCAGTATTTT. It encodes CASSSPRVEWGTDTQYF. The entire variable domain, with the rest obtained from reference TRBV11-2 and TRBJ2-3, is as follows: EAGVAQSPRYKIIEKRQSVAFWCNPISGHATLYWYQQILGQGPKLLIQFQNNGVVDDSQLPKDRFSAERLKGVDSTLKIQPAKLEDSAVYLCASSSPRVEWGTDTQYFGPGTRLTVL.

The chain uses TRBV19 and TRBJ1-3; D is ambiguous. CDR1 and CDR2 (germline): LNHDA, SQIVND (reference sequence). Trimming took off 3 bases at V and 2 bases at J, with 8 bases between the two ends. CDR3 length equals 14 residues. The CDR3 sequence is CASSIGGPGNTIYF. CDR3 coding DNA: TGTGCCAGTAGTATCGGAGGGCCTGGAAACACCATATATTTT. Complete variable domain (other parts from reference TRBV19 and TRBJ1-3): DGGITQSPKYLFRKEGQNVTLSCEQNLNHDAMYWYRQDPGQGLRLIYYSQIVNDFQKGDIAEGYSVSREKKESFPLTVTSAQKNPTAFYLCASSIGGPGNTIYFGEGSWLTVV.

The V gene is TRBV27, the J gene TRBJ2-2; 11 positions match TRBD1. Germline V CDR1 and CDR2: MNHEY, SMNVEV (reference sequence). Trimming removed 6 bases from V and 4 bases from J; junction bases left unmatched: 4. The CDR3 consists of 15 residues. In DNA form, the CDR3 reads TGTGCCAGCAGGACCGGGACAGGGGGCACCGGGGAGCTGTTTTTT. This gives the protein CASRTGTGGTGELFF.

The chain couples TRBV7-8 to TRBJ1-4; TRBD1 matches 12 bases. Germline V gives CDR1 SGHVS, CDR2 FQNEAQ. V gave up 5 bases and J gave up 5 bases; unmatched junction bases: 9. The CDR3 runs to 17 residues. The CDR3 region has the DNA TGTGCCAGCAGCAACCGACCGGGACAGGGGGCAAATGAAAAACTGTTTTTT. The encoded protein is CASSNRPGQGANEKLFF.